The 9 T cell receptor beta chains reported below all come from one sample, sequenced in a study of T-cell reconstitution after alpha-beta-depleted transplantation in children. Unique molecular identifiers were incorporated during preparation of the TCRbeta library. A single record per CDR3 protein comes from TCRdb applying MiXCR to the PCR reads. The sample carries about 580,000 distinct CDR3 sequences, roughly 23% recorded once. Sequencing used PBMCs, mostly from graft donor cells, obtained 360 days after TCRalphabeta/CD19-depleted stem cell transplant. These TCRs come from a boy under two years old who had a stem cell transplant for acute myeloid leukemia, so the T cells may come from the graft donor.

About this clonotype itself: One base away lies a much larger clone, so this may be a sequencing read error. The chain is built from TRBV20-1 and TRBJ2-6; 9 bases line up with TRBD1. Germline V lookup: CDR1 DFQATT, CDR2 SNEGSKA (reference sequence). The CDR3 extends over 16 amino acids. The V gene end was trimmed by 5 bases and the J gene end by 1 base; junction bases not matched to a gene: 6. As DNA, the CDR3 is TGCAGTGCTTATACAGGGGGCCTGTCTGGGGCCAACGTCCTGACTTTC. The encoded protein is CSAYTGGLSGANVLTF.

Note on this clonotype: A read error may explain this, as a much larger clone is one base away. This rearrangement joins TRBV9 to TRBJ1-6; the D is unclear. This CDR3 has 13 residues. Per germline, CDR1 SGDLS and CDR2 YYNGEE. V gave up 0 bases and J gave up 6 bases, with 4 bases separating them. The DNA of the CDR3 is TGTGCCAGCAGCGTAGAGGTTAATTCACCCCTCCACTTT. As protein: CASSVEVNSPLHF.

This CDR3 is CASSQVEETNYGYTF. CDR3 coding DNA: TGTGCCAGCAGCCAAGTGGAGGAAACTAACTATGGCTACACCTTC. The V gene is TRBV4-2, the J gene TRBJ1-2; no firm D call. The CDR3 loop spans 15 amino acids. The germline V gene has CDR1 LGHNA and CDR2 YNFKEQ. V was pared by 1 base and J by 0 bases, with 9 bases between.

This clonotype was seen repeatedly, ten times or more. The chain is built from TRBV6-5 and TRBJ2-7, with D tentatively TRBD2 (5 bases). The CDR3 length is 14 residues. Germline CDR1 MNHEY, CDR2 SVGAGI. V was pared by 4 bases and J by 3 bases, with 13 bases between. The CDR3 bases are TGTGCCAGCAGTTTTGTATCCCGGGACTACGAGCAGTACTTC. As protein: CASSFVSRDYEQYF.

The rearrangement uses TRBV9 and TRBJ2-1, with 7 positions matching TRBD2. The junction had 3 bases not matched to a gene; V was cut back by 0 bases and J by 0 bases. Germline V lookup: CDR1 SGDLS, CDR2 YYNGEE. The CDR3 covers 16 residues. The CDR3 sequence: CASSVGPGGSYNEQFF. CDR3 bases: TGTGCCAGCAGCGTAGGACCGGGAGGCTCCTACAATGAGCAGTTCTTC.

This clonotype was detected a few times. This chain connects TRBV10-3 to TRBJ2-3; TRBD2 might be the D (5 bases). The CDR3 runs to 17 residues. V was clipped by 0 bases and J by 0 bases, with 13 bases between them. Germline V gene lookup returns CDR1 ENHRY and CDR2 SYGVKD. The DNA for the CDR3 is TGTGCCATCAGTGAGTCACCCCTTCTAGCAAGCACAGATACGCAGTATTTT. This sequence encodes CAISESPLLASTDTQYF.

This clonotype was seen at least ten times. The CDR3 sequence is CASSLASAFSEQYF. CDR3 bases: TGTGCCAGCAGCTTAGCGTCAGCGTTCAGCGAGCAGTACTTC. The chain employs TRBV7-9 and TRBJ2-7; D unresolved. This CDR3 spans 14 amino acids. Germline assignment: CDR1 SEHNR and CDR2 FQNEAQ (reference sequence). V lost 0 bases to trimming and J lost 6 bases, with 12 bases between them.

A few counts support this clonotype. CDR3 region: CATTPPSADEQFF. DNA of the CDR3: TGTGCCACCACTCCGCCGTCGGCGGATGAGCAGTTCTTC. The V gene is TRBV15, the J gene TRBJ2-1; no definite D call. Germline CDR1 reads LNHNV; CDR2 reads YYDKDF (reference sequence). Trimming took 7 bases from V and 8 from J, leaving 15 bases between them. The CDR3 loop spans 13 amino acids.

This rearrangement joins TRBV2 to TRBJ2-7; 7 bases are a match to TRBD1. Trimming at V came to 8 bases and at J to 0 bases, leaving 1 base not matched to a gene. The CDR3 has 12 amino acids. Germline CDR1 and CDR2: SNHLY and FYNNEI. DNA of the CDR3: TGTGCCAGCTGGACAGGCTCCTACGAGCAGTACGTC. Its protein is CASWTGSYEQYV.